This TCR beta chain is drawn from a study of T cell repertoires in cytomegalovirus infection. Overall study context: Recently identified HLA-C-restricted CMV epitopes were used, and well-studied HLA-B-restricted CMV epitopes were used as well. It can be stated that public TCR beta signatures indicated CMV infection as well as a matching HLA type. Study outcomes and limitations: Cumulative public TCR beta family frequency identified carriers of CMV plus the relevant HLA. Ex vivo, HLA-C-restricted CMV-specific TCR beta clonotypes prevailed over the rest of the response.

TCRdb fed the reads into MiXCR, producing one record per CDR3 protein. Here the sample spans about a million distinct CDR3 sequences, around 32% being singletons. Worth noting for this clonotype: The target antigen is unknown.

The CDR3 is made up of 16 amino acids. V was clipped by 4 bases and J by 1 base, with 15 bases between them. This chain connects TRBV12-3 or TRBV12-4 to TRBJ2-3; D not resolved. The origin of this receptor is a human donor in good health (CMV status not recorded). Some clones in this sample may be carry-over from other donors' samples. This specimen consisted of cultured CD8+ T cells from PBMCs, obtained from culture after CMV antigen stimulation. The CDR3 bases are TGTGCCAGCAGTTCTTTCCTAGACTCGGGCACAGATACGCAGTATTTT. It encodes CASSSFLDSGTDTQYF.